The rows below give T cell receptor beta chains drawn from one sample of a study of CD8+CD57+ T cells in acquired aplastic anemia. MiXCR, run by TCRdb on the reads, gives a single entry per CDR3 protein. This sample has 170,000 or so distinct CDR3 sequences; less than 50% occur once, and the top ten carry about 30%. Sequenced input: sorted CD4+, CD8+, or CD8+CD57+ T cells (not recorded which) from PBMCs. These receptors all stem from a human donor with aplastic anemia. Both conserved end residues are part of each CDR3. A D gene is named only where the DNA matches it firmly. Expanded clones get a size class; other rows say once, few or many, or leave the size out.

TRBJ1-1 TRBV19 14 NA TRBD1 TGTGCCAGTAGTCCGGGACAGACGAACACTGAAGCTTTCTTT CASSPGQTNTEAFF
TRBJ1-6 TRBV5-1 15 NA NA TGCGCCAGCAGCTTGGGTCAATCCCCCAATTCACCCCTCCACTTT CASSLGQSPNSPLHF
TRBJ2-1 TRBV19 17 NA TRBD2 TGTGCCAGTAAGGAAGGGACGCTAGCGGGAGATTTGGTTGAGCAGTTCTTC CASKEGTLAGDLVEQFF
TRBJ2-1 TRBV2 15 NA TRBD2 TGTGCCAGCAGCTCCGGGACTAGAGGCTACAATGAGCAGTTCTTC CASSSGTRGYNEQFF
TRBJ1-1 TRBV12-5 15 NA NA TGTGCTAGTGAGCTACCGAACGGGGAGAACACTGAAGCTTTCTTT CASELPNGENTEAFF
TRBJ2-1 TRBV2 13 many TRBD2 TGTGCCAGCAGTCCGGGACTAGCCGGTGAGCAGTTCTTC CASSPGLAGEQFF
TRBJ1-1 TRBV10-3 13 NA NA TGTGCCATCATACCGGAGAGAGGCACTGAAGCTTTCTTT CAIIPERGTEAFF
TRBJ1-1 TRBV9 16 NA NA TGTGCCAGCAGCGTTGTCGGGGGGAGGACGAACACTGAAGCTTTCTTT CASSVVGGRTNTEAFF
TRBJ1-2 TRBV11-1 16 NA NA TGTGCCAGCAGCTTCCCTATCAGGGGAGCTAACTATGGCTACACCTTC CASSFPIRGANYGYTF
TRBJ1-6 TRBV19 15 NA NA TGTGCCAGTAGACCACCTGGGGGGGCCGGGTCACCCCTCCACTTT CASRPPGGAGSPLHF
TRBJ1-6 TRBV7-9 15 NA NA TGTGCCAGCAGCTTAGCGGCAGGGGCTAATTCACCCCTCCACTTT CASSLAAGANSPLHF
TRBJ2-5 TRBV11-3 19 few TRBD2 TGTGCCAGCAGCGAAAGGACTACAGGGACTAGCGGGAAAGGAGAGACCCAGTACTTC CASSERTTGTSGKGETQYF
TRBJ2-5 TRBV7-8 13 few NA TGTGCCAGCAGCTTAACCGCAAAAGAGACCCAGTACTTC CASSLTAKETQYF
TRBJ1-5 TRBV2 13 NA NA TGTGCCAGCAGTCCCTTAGACCACCAGCCCCAGCATTTT CASSPLDHQPQHF
TRBJ2-2 TRBV19 16 many NA TGTGCCAGTAGACCCGGGGGACGGAGGAACACCGGGGAGCTGTTTTTT CASRPGGRRNTGELFF
TRBJ2-3 TRBV2 10 NA NA TGTGCCAGCAGTACCCTACGACAGTATTTT CASSTLRQYF
TRBJ2-7 TRBV6-5 13 many NA TGTGCCAGCAGTTACAGGGGTTCCTACGAGCAGTACTTC CASSYRGSYEQYF
TRBJ1-2 TRBV6-1 10 many NA TGTGCCAGCAGTTGGTATGGCTACACCTTC CASSWYGYTF
TRBJ2-7 TRBV7-8 13 many NA TGTGCCAGCAGCCCCGTAGGAACCTACGAGCAGTACTTC CASSPVGTYEQYF
TRBJ2-7 TRBV7-2 14 many NA TGTGCCAGCAGCTTAGAGCGTCGGATTTGGGAGCAGTACTTC CASSLERRIWEQYF
TRBJ1-2 TRBV20-1 13 NA NA TGCAGTGCTATACCGACTTCCGACTATGGCTACACCTTC CSAIPTSDYGYTF
TRBJ1-6 TRBV6-1 17 NA NA TGTGCCAGCAGTGAATTGGGGGTGAGCTCCTATAATTCACCCCTCCACTTT CASSELGVSSYNSPLHF
TRBJ1-2 TRBV19 14 NA NA TGTGCCAGTAGTATCGGGGGATTTAACTATGGCTACACCTTC CASSIGGFNYGYTF
TRBJ2-5 TRBV29-1 13 few TRBD2 TGCAGCGTGGGGACTAGCGGGAGAGGGACCCAGTACTTC CSVGTSGRGTQYF
TRBJ2-5 TRBV20-1 15 NA TRBD2 TGCAGTGCTAGTGGGCGCCTCGGGAGGGAAGAGACCCAGTACTTC CSASGRLGREETQYF
TRBJ1-2 TRBV7-8 12 NA TRBD1 TGTGCCAGCAGCTTATCAGCGAGGGGGCACACCTTC CASSLSARGHTF
TRBJ2-7 TRBV7-9 13 many NA TGTGCCAGCAGCAGGGACACTTCCTACGAGCAGTACTTC CASSRDTSYEQYF
TRBJ2-3 TRBV2 16 many TRBD2 TGTGCCAGCGACCCTGAAAGCGGGAGAAGCACAGATACGCAGTATTTT CASDPESGRSTDTQYF
TRBJ1-4 TRBV5-6 17 many NA TGTGCCAGCAGCCATGACAAGGCCGGAACCACCAATGAAAAACTGTTTTTT CASSHDKAGTTNEKLFF
TRBJ2-5 TRBV7-9 16 NA TRBD1 TGTGCCAGCAGCCCTGCCGGGACAGGACTCCAAGAGACCCAGTACTTC CASSPAGTGLQETQYF
TRBJ2-1 TRBV2 12 NA TRBD1 TGTGCCAGCGGGACAGAGTACAATGAGCAGTTCTTC CASGTEYNEQFF
TRBJ2-7 TRBV7-2 15 NA TRBD2 TGTGCCAGCAGCTTCAGCGGGACGCTGACCTACGAGCAGTACTTC CASSFSGTLTYEQYF
TRBJ2-3 TRBV29-1 13 once TRBD1 TGCAGCGTAGACAGGGGTGGGGTAGATACGCAGTATTTT CSVDRGGVDTQYF
TRBJ2-7 TRBV10-3 13 once TRBD1 TGTGCCATCAAGAGGCAGGGGGAGTACGAGCAGAACTTC CAIKRQGEYEQNF
TRBJ2-1 TRBV9 17 NA NA TGTGCCAGCAGCGTAGGCGGGGTTTGGGGGGTAGAGAATGAGCAGTTCTTC CASSVGGVWGVENEQFF
TRBJ2-1 TRBV3-1 17 NA TRBD2 TGTGCCAGCAGCCAAGCATGGACTAGTCCGCCCGACAATGAGCAGTTCTTC CASSQAWTSPPDNEQFF
TRBJ2-3 TRBV5-4 13 NA NA TGTGCCAGTTCCGACTACAGCACAGATACGCAGTATTTT CASSDYSTDTQYF
TRBJ2-4 TRBV20-1 16 few NA TGCAGTGCCACTCCCCAGGAGACCTTTTTTGGAAACATTCAGTACTTC CSATPQETFFGNIQYF
TRBJ1-2 TRBV19 11 NA NA TGTGCCAGTAGTATAGAGCCGAGCGTCACCTTC CASSIEPSVTF
TRBJ2-1 TRBV4-1 13 many NA TGCGCCAGCAGCCAAGAATCAAGAAATGAGCAGTTCTTC CASSQESRNEQFF
TRBJ2-1 TRBV11-1 16 few TRBD2 TGTGCCAGCAGCCCCACTAGCGGGAGGGATAAAAATGAGCAGTTCTTC CASSPTSGRDKNEQFF
TRBJ2-7 TRBV14 16 many TRBD1 TGTGCCAGCAGGCCGTATGACAGGGGACTCTCCTACGAGCAGTACTTC CASRPYDRGLSYEQYF
TRBJ2-7 TRBV20-1 18 NA TRBD2 TGCAGTACAGGGGTGCTGGGGGTCGGACTAGCGGGAGGGCACGAGCAGTACTTC CSTGVLGVGLAGGHEQYF
TRBJ1-1 TRBV9 16 many NA TGTGCCAGCAGCGTAGACCGACAGAGCTTGGGCACTGAAGCTTTCTTT CASSVDRQSLGTEAFF
TRBJ2-2 TRBV15 15 NA NA TGTGCCACCAGCAGACAGGGTCTGTCCTACGAGGAGCTGTTTTTT CATSRQGLSYEELFF